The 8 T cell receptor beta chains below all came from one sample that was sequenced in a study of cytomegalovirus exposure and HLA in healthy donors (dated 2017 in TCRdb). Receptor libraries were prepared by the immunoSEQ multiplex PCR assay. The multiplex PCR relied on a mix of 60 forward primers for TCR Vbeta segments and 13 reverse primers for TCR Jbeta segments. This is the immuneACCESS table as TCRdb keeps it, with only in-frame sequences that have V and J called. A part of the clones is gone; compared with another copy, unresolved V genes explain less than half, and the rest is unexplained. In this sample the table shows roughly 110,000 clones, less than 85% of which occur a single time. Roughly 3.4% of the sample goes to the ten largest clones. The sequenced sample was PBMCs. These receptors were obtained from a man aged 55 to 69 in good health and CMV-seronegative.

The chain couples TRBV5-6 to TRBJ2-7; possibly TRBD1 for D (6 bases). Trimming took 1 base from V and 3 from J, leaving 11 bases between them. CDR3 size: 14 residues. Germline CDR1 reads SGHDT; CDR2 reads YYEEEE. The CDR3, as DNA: TGTGCCAGCAGCTTGATTAGGACAGACTACGAGCAGTACTTC. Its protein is CASSLIRTDYEQYF. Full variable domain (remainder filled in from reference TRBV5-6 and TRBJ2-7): DAGVTQSPTHLIKTRGQQVTLRCSPKSGHDTVSWYQQALGQGPQFIFQYYEEEERQRGNFPDRFSGHQFPNYSSELNVNALLLGDSALYLCASSLIRTDYEQYFGPGTRLTVT.

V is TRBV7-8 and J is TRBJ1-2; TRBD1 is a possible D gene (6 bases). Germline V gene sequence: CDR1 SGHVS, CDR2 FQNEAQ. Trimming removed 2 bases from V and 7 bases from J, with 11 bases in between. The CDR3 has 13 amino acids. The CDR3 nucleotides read TGTGCCAGCAGCTTATTGGGGGCGAGTGGCTACACCTTC. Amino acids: CASSLLGASGYTF.

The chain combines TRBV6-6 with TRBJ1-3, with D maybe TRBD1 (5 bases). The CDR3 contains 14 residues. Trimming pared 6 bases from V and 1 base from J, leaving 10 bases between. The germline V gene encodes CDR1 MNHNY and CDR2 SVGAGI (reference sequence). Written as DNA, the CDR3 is TGTGCCAGCAGACTGGGGGGATCTGGAAACACCATATATTTT. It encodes CASRLGGSGNTIYF.

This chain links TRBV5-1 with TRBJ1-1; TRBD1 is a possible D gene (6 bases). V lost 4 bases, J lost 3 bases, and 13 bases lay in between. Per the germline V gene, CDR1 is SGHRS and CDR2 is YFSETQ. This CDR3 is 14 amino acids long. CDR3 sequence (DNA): TGCGCCAGCAGCCCCGACCGACAGGACACTGAAGCTTTCTTT. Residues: CASSPDRQDTEAFF.

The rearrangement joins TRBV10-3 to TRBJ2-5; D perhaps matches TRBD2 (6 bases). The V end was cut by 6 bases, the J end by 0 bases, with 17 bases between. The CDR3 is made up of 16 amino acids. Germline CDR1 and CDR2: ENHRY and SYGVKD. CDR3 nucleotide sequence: TGTGCCATCAGGGGGACCTTGGGAGGCTACCAAGAGACCCAGTACTTC. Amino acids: CAIRGTLGGYQETQYF.

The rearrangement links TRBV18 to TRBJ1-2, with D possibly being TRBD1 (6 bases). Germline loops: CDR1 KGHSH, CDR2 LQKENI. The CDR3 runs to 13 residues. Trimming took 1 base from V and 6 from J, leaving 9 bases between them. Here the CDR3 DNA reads TGTGCCAGCTCACCACTGCGGGGGCATGGCTACACCTTC. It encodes CASSPLRGHGYTF.

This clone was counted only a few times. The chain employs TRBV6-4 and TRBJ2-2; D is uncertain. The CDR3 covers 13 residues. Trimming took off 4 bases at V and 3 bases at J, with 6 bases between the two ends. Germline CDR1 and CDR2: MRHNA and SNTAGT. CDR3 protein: CASSAQYTGELFF. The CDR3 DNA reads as TGTGCCAGCAGTGCCCAATACACCGGGGAGCTGTTTTTT.

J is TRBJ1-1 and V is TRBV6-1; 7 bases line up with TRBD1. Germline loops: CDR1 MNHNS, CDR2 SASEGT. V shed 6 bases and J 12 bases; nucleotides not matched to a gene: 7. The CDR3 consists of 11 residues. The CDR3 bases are TGTGCCAGCAGGAGGACAGGCGAATCTTTCTTT. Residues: CASRRTGESFF.